This TCR beta chain was sequenced during a study of cytomegalovirus exposure and HLA in healthy donors. This PCR relied on a set of 60 Vbeta primers and 13 Jbeta primers. Methods used by the authors: In a later analysis, roughly 10 million of 65 million to 90 million unique beta chains occurred in at least two donors. The repertoire was sequenced with immunoSEQ multiplex PCR; TCRdb's copy has only in-frame clones and lacks some. V and J calls and clone size are copied from that table; D and trimming were computed from the DNA. The repertoire includes around 99,000 clones, approximately 74% of them detected once, and 14% sits in the top ten. The CDR3 is made up of 13 amino acids. Germline V lookup: CDR1 SQVTM, CDR2 ANQGSEA. Trimming cost V 7 bases and J 1 base, with 11 bases left between them.

This sequence joins TRBV29-1 and TRBJ1-3; D unresolved. The sequence derives from a woman in her 40s in good health and CMV-seropositive. Sequencing was performed on PBMCs. CDR3 DNA sequence: TGCAGCGCTACAGTTGATTCTGGAAACACCATATATTTT. Its protein product is CSATVDSGNTIYF.